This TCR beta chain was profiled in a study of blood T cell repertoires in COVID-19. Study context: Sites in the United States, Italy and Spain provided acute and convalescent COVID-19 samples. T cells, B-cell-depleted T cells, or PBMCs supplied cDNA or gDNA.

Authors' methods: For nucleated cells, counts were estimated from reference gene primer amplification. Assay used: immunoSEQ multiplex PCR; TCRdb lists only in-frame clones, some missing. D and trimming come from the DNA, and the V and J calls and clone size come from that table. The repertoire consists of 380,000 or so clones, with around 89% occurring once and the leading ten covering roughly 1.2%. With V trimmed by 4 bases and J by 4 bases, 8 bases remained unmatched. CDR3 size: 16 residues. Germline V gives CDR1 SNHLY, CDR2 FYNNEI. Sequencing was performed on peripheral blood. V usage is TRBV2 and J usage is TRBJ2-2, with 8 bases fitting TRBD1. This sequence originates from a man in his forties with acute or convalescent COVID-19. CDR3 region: CASSVMSRGRTGELFF. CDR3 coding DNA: TGTGCCAGCAGTGTTATGAGCAGGGGGCGCACCGGGGAGCTGTTTTTT.